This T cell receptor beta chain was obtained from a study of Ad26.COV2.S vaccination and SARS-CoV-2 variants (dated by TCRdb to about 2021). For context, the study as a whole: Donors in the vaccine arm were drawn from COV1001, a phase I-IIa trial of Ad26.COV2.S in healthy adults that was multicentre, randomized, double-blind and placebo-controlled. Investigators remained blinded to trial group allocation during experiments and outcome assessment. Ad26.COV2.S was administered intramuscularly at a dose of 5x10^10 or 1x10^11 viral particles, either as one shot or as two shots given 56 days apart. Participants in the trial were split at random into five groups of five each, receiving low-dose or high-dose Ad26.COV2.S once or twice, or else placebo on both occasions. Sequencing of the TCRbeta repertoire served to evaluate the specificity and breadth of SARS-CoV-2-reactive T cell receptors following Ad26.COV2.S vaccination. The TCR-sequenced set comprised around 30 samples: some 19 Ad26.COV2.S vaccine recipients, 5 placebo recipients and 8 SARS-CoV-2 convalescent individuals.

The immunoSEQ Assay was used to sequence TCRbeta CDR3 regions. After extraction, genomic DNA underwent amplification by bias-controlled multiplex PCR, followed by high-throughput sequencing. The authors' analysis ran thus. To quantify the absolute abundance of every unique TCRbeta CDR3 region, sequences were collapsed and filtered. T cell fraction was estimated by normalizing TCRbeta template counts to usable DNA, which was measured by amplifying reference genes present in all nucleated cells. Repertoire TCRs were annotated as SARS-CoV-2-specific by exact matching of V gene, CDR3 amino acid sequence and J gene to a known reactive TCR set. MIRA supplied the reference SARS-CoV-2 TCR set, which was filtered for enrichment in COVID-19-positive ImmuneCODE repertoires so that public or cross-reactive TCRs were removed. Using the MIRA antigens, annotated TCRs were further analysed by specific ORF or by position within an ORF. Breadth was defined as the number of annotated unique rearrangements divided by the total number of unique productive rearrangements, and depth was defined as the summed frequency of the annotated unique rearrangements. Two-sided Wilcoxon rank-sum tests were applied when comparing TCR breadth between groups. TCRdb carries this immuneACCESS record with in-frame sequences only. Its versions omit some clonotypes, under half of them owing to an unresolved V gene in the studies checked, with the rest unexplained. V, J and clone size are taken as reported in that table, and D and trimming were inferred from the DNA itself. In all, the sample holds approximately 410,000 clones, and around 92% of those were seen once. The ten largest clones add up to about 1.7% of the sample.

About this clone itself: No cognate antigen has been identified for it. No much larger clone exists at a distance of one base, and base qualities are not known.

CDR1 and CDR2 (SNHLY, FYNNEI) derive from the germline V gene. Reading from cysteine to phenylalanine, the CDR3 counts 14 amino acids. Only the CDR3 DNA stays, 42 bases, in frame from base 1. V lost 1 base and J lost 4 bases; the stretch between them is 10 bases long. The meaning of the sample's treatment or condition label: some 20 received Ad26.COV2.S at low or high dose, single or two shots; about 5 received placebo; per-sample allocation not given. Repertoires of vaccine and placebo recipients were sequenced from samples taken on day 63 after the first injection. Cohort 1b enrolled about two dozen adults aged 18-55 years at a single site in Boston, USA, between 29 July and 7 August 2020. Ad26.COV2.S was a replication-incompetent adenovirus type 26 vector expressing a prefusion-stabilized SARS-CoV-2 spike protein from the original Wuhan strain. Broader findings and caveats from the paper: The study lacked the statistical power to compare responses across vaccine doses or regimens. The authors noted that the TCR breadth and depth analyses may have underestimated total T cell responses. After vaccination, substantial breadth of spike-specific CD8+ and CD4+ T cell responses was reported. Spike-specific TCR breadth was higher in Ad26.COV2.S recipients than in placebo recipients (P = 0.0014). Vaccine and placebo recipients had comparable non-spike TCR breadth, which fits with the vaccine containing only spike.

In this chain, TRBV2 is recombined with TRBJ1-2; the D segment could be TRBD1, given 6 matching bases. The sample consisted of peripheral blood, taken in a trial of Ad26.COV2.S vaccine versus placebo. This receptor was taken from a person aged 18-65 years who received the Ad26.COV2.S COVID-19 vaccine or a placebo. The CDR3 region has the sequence CASSEGGRVYGYTF. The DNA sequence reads TGTGCCAGCAGTGAAGGGGGGCGCGTCTATGGCTACACCTTC.